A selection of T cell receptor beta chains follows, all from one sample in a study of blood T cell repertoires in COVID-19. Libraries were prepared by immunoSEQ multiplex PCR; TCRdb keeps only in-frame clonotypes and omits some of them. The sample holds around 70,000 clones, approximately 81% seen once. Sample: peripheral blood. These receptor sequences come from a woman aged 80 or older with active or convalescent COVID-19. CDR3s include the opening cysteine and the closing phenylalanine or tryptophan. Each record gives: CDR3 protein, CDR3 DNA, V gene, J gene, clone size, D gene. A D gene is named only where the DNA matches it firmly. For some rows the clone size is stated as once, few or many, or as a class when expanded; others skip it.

CASSILTGNQPQHF	TGTGCCAGTAGTATTTTGACAGGCAATCAGCCCCAGCATTTT	TRBV19	TRBJ1-5	NA	NA
CASSQQGIAYEQYF	TGTGCCAGCAGCCAACAGGGGATTGCGTACGAGCAGTACTTC	TRBV3-1/TRBV3-2	TRBJ2-7	NA	NA
CASRTLAGGANEQFF	TGTGCCAGCAGGACACTAGCGGGAGGGGCCAATGAGCAGTTCTTC	TRBV6-5	TRBJ2-1	NA	TRBD2
CASSPRQGFGEKLFF	TGTGCCAGCAGCCCGCGACAGGGATTTGGTGAAAAACTGTTTTTT	TRBV14	TRBJ1-4	NA	TRBD1
CASSLVAGLTNTGELFF	TGTGCCAGCAGCTTAGTCGCGGGACTAACGAACACCGGGGAGCTGTTTTTT	TRBV7-2	TRBJ2-2	NA	TRBD2
CATSDGLMNTEAFF	TGTGCCACCAGTGATGGGCTCATGAACACTGAAGCTTTCTTT	TRBV24-1	TRBJ1-1	NA	NA
CASSLPGETQYF	TGTGCCAGCAGTTTACCCGGGGAGACCCAGTACTTC	TRBV28	TRBJ2-5	NA	NA
CASSLPQLAGGYNEQFF	TGTGCCAGCAGCTTGCCCCAGCTTGCGGGAGGTTACAATGAGCAGTTCTTC	TRBV5-6	TRBJ2-1	NA	TRBD2
CASRTLAGGRYNEQFF	TGTGCCAGCAGGACTTTAGCGGGGGGGCGGTATAATGAGCAGTTCTTC	TRBV28	TRBJ2-1	few	TRBD2
CASSSGIVYNEQFF	TGTGCCAGCTCCAGCGGGATCGTTTACAATGAGCAGTTCTTC	TRBV18	TRBJ2-1	NA	TRBD2
CATSSDSFYEQYF	TGTGCCACCAGCAGCGACTCCTTCTACGAGCAGTACTTC	TRBV15	TRBJ2-7	NA	NA
CASSIRVSRENIQYF	TGTGCCAGTAGTATCAGAGTTTCTCGGGAAAACATTCAGTACTTC	TRBV19	TRBJ2-4	NA	NA
CASSLNRNTEAFF	TGTGCCAGCAGCTTAAACAGGAACACTGAAGCTTTCTTT	TRBV7-6	TRBJ1-1	NA	NA
CASAGTAGTTNSPLHF	TGTGCCAGCGCAGGGACAGCCGGAACAACAAATTCACCCCTCCACTTT	TRBV25-1	TRBJ1-6	NA	TRBD1
CASSLRDWGTGELFF	TGTGCCAGCAGTTTACGGGACTGGGGAACCGGGGAGCTGTTTTTT	TRBV27	TRBJ2-2	NA	NA
CASSLSVTGGHQPQHF	TGTGCCAGCAGTTTATCGGTCACAGGCGGCCACCAGCCCCAGCATTTT	TRBV28	TRBJ1-5	NA	NA
CASSQDRFSNQPQHF	TGCGCCAGCAGCCAGGACAGGTTTAGCAATCAGCCCCAGCATTTT	TRBV4-3	TRBJ1-5	NA	TRBD1